This is a list of T cell receptor beta chains from one sample in a study of T-cell memory formation after mild COVID-19. One entry per CDR3 protein, called by TCRdb with MiXCR from the 5' RACE reads. The profile shows around 500,000 distinct CDR3 sequences, around a sixth of them singletons. The sequencing sample was made of PBMCs or a T cell subset sorted from them (not recorded which). All receptors come from an adult woman who had mild COVID-19 (a few samples of this study predate the infection). Cell type and time point are not known. Each CDR3 is given with its conserved first and last residue. Fields, in order: D gene, V gene, clone size, J gene, CDR3 DNA, CDR3 protein. The D gene is left open where the match is weak. Expanded clones are given a class, and other clones once, few, many or no size at all.

D: TRBD2; V: TRBV29-1; size: .; J: TRBJ2-1; DNA: TGCAGCGTTTTGATAGCGGGAGTTAATGAGCAGTTCTTC; CDR3: CSVLIAGVNEQFF
D: TRBD1; V: TRBV24-1; size: many; J: TRBJ1-5; DNA: TGTGCCACCAGTGGGGGACAGGGCTATCAGCCCCAGCATTTT; CDR3: CATSGGQGYQPQHF
D: .; V: TRBV9; size: few; J: TRBJ2-1; DNA: TGTGCCAGCAGCGTAGACGGGAGTAGTGAGCAGTTCTTC; CDR3: CASSVDGSSEQFF
D: TRBD1; V: TRBV7-6; size: .; J: TRBJ1-2; DNA: TGTGCCAGCAGCTTAAGGTCAGGGGGCAACTATGGCTACACCTTC; CDR3: CASSLRSGGNYGYTF
D: TRBD2; V: TRBV30; size: many; J: TRBJ2-3; DNA: TGTGCCTGGAGTGAAAGCGGGAGGGCTGGTGTTCGCACATATACGCAGTATTTT; CDR3: CAWSESGRAGVRTYTQYF
D: TRBD1; V: TRBV19; size: .; J: TRBJ2-5; DNA: TGTGCCAGTAGCATTACAGGGGATGAGACACAGTACTTC; CDR3: CASSITGDETQYF
D: TRBD2; V: TRBV7-6; size: few; J: TRBJ2-7; DNA: TGTGCCAGCAGCTTATACCGGGGGGATGGCTACGAGCAGTACTTC; CDR3: CASSLYRGDGYEQYF
D: TRBD2; V: TRBV19; size: many; J: TRBJ2-1; DNA: TGTGCCAGTAGTAGGGGACTAGTCGATGAGCAGTTCTTC; CDR3: CASSRGLVDEQFF
D: .; V: TRBV15; size: .; J: TRBJ1-1; DNA: TGTGCCACCCGGAGTCCAGGCAACACTGAAGCTTTCTTT; CDR3: CATRSPGNTEAFF
D: TRBD1; V: TRBV3-1; size: few; J: TRBJ2-5; DNA: TGTGCCAGCAGCCAGGGGTACTTAAGGACAGGTCAAGAGACCCAGTACTTC; CDR3: CASSQGYLRTGQETQYF
D: TRBD1; V: TRBV4-3; size: few; J: TRBJ2-2; DNA: TGCGCCAGCAGCCAAGATCAGGGGGCGATTTGGGGCACCGGGGAGCTGTTTTTT; CDR3: CASSQDQGAIWGTGELFF
D: .; V: TRBV4-2; size: .; J: TRBJ2-5; DNA: TGTGCCAGCAGCCCTCGGACAGACCAAGAGACCCAGTACTTC; CDR3: CASSPRTDQETQYF
D: .; V: TRBV9; size: few; J: TRBJ2-7; DNA: TGTGCCAGCAGCGTACAGGGGGGTTTCTACGAGCAGTACTTC; CDR3: CASSVQGGFYEQYF
D: TRBD1; V: TRBV18; size: many; J: TRBJ2-5; DNA: TGTGCCAGCAGCCCCGACAGGGGAGAGACCCAGTACTTC; CDR3: CASSPDRGETQYF
D: .; V: TRBV18; size: .; J: TRBJ2-3; DNA: TGTGCCAGCTCAGGCTTAATAACTAGCACAGATACGCAGTATTTT; CDR3: CASSGLITSTDTQYF
D: .; V: TRBV7-2; size: .; J: TRBJ2-5; DNA: TGTGCCAGCAGCTTAGGATTCGGGCAGGGGCAAGAGACCCAGTACTTC; CDR3: CASSLGFGQGQETQYF
D: .; V: TRBV6-5; size: .; J: TRBJ2-5; DNA: TGTGCCACTCACGGACGCCCGGGGGAGACCCAGTACTTC; CDR3: CATHGRPGETQYF
D: TRBD1; V: TRBV5-1; size: .; J: TRBJ2-3; DNA: TGCGCCAGCAGCCAGCCAGGACAGGGGACGAATTTT; CDR3: CASSQPGQGTNF
D: .; V: TRBV6-1; size: .; J: TRBJ1-1; DNA: TGTGCCAGCAGTGAAGGGGTCTACACTGAAGCTTTCTTT; CDR3: CASSEGVYTEAFF
D: .; V: TRBV21-1; size: .; J: TRBJ2-1; DNA: TGTGCCAGCAGTTCTAGACTAGGGGAGTTCTTC; CDR3: CASSSRLGEFF
D: .; V: TRBV20-1; size: .; J: TRBJ2-5; DNA: TGCAGTGCTAGCGGGCTACCGCAAGAGACCCAGTACTTC; CDR3: CSASGLPQETQYF
D: TRBD2; V: TRBV5-1; size: many; J: TRBJ2-1; DNA: TGCGCCAGCAGCTCACTAGCGGGGGGCCTCAATGAGCAGTTCTTC; CDR3: CASSSLAGGLNEQFF
D: .; V: TRBV5-1; size: .; J: TRBJ2-1; DNA: TGCGCCAGCAGCTTGAGGCAGGGTGTGTACAATGAGCAGTTCTTC; CDR3: CASSLRQGVYNEQFF
D: TRBD2; V: TRBV10-3; size: few; J: TRBJ2-3; DNA: TGTGCCACGACTAGCGGGGGGGCGGCGGATACGCAGTATTTT; CDR3: CATTSGGAADTQYF
D: .; V: TRBV7-3; size: few; J: TRBJ1-2; DNA: TGTGCCAGCAGCCCCCTATTTTCAGGGCCCCTGTCAGCTGGCTACACCTTC; CDR3: CASSPLFSGPLSAGYTF
D: .; V: TRBV4-2; size: .; J: TRBJ1-1; DNA: TGTGCCAGCAGCCAAGATGGGTACACTGAAGCTTTCTTT; CDR3: CASSQDGYTEAFF
D: .; V: TRBV13; size: .; J: TRBJ2-1; DNA: TGTGCCAGCAGCTATCAGCTAGGCAGGGCGCCGTTCTTC; CDR3: CASSYQLGRAPFF
D: .; V: TRBV30; size: .; J: TRBJ2-2; DNA: TGTGCCTGGAGTGTATTTAGTACCGGGGAGCTGTTTTTT; CDR3: CAWSVFSTGELFF
D: .; V: TRBV6-5; size: few; J: TRBJ2-6; DNA: TGTGCCAGCAGGTCAGGGAGTGGGGCCAACGTCCTGACTTTC; CDR3: CASRSGSGANVLTF
D: TRBD1; V: TRBV5-4; size: few; J: TRBJ1-2; DNA: TGTGCCAGCAGCCGGGACAGGGGTTGGGGCTACACCTTC; CDR3: CASSRDRGWGYTF
D: TRBD1; V: TRBV19; size: few; J: TRBJ2-7; DNA: TGTGCCAGTAGTACTGGGGGGACAGGCTACGAGCAGTACTTC; CDR3: CASSTGGTGYEQYF
D: .; V: TRBV5-1; size: .; J: TRBJ2-7; DNA: TGCGCCAGCAGCTTGCGGGTCTCCTACGAGCAGTACTTC; CDR3: CASSLRVSYEQYF
D: .; V: TRBV6-5; size: .; J: TRBJ2-3; DNA: TGTGCCAGCAGTGACCCCAGGGGCCCAGATACGCAGTATTTT; CDR3: CASSDPRGPDTQYF
D: .; V: TRBV5-1; size: few; J: TRBJ1-2; DNA: TGCGCCAGCAGCCCGGCCGGGACACCTAGCTATGGCTACACCTTC; CDR3: CASSPAGTPSYGYTF
D: TRBD1; V: TRBV18; size: .; J: TRBJ2-3; DNA: TGTGCCAGCGCCCGACAGGGGATCACAGATACGCAGTATTTT; CDR3: CASARQGITDTQYF
D: .; V: TRBV13; size: few; J: TRBJ1-1; DNA: TGTGCCAGCAGCTTAGCGCTTTCTGGGTGGCCTGAAGCTTTCTTT; CDR3: CASSLALSGWPEAFF
D: .; V: TRBV7-2; size: few; J: TRBJ1-6; DNA: TGTGCCAGCAGCTTAGGCTCCTATAATTCACCCCTCCACTTT; CDR3: CASSLGSYNSPLHF